This T cell receptor (beta chain) was recorded in a study of CD8+ T cells in alopecia areata. Study-wide context: The study gave treated patients oral tofacitinib at 5 to 10 mg twice daily.

Lesional scalp tissue (obtained by punch biopsy) and peripheral blood were collected from alopecia areata patients. Germline CDR1 reads LGHNA; CDR2 reads YNFKEQ. The CDR3 is 16 residues long. The V gene end was trimmed by 3 bases and the J gene end by 6 bases; junction bases not matched to a gene: 14. In each case, RNA was isolated and then reverse transcribed into cDNA as the sequencing template. The table came from immunoSEQ multiplex PCR; TCRdb's copy has only in-frame clones and leaves some out. Of roughly 140,000 clones listed, roughly half were seen once; the top ten hold 0.95% to 1%. This clonotype was sampled from a human donor with alopecia areata. Sequencing used CD4+ T cells sorted from blood, obtained at week 0. The chain couples TRBV4-2 to TRBJ2-7, with TRBD2 matching over 7 bases. DNA of the CDR3: TGTGCCAGCAGCCAGGGCATCGGACTAGGGGCGCCCGAGCAGTACTTC. It translates to CASSQGIGLGAPEQYF.